This T cell receptor (beta chain) was recovered during a study of blood T cells in healthy people across ages. Findings of the study overall: The donors' CMV status was not determined, possibly confounding changes in expanded clonotypes. Age brought a roughly linear fall in TCR beta diversity measured per million T cells.

On this clonotype: Its antigen remains unidentified.

CDR3 length: 15 residues. Germline lookup yields CDR1 SGHDT and CDR2 YYEEEE. Through a sample-barcoded 5' primer and a J-beta primer mix, a second PCR was run for about 6 to 11 cycles. TCRdb processed the 5' RACE reads anew with MiXCR; each CDR3 protein has one entry. Altogether about 570,000 distinct CDR3 sequences are present, roughly a quarter being singletons, with the ten largest covering under 4.5%. Separately, the same data were catalogued under a study of T cells of mothers and their children. That paper adds: Thymic selection molds TCR recombination output in a comparable way in related and unrelated pairs. Mother-child pairs who were related displayed a slightly higher overlap than unrelated pairs, a difference that was non-significant.

The clonotype comes from a boy aged 2 to 10 in good health. The chain couples TRBV5-6 to TRBJ2-5; D unresolved. The DNA end favors TRBJ2-7, so the J call may be wrong. Material for sequencing was blood. In nucleotides, the CDR3 is TGTGCCAGCAGCCGTCCCAAGTCAGGACCCTACGAGCAGTACTTC. Its translation: CASSRPKSGPYEQYF.